This T cell receptor beta chain was documented in a study of CD8+CD57+ T cells in acquired aplastic anemia. Study-wide background: Isolated CD4+ and CD8+ cells, once sorted, yielded DNA averaging roughly 3 ug.

This clonotype was seen once. The antigen is undetermined. General study results and limits: Patients and controls shared 25 to 30 CD8+ CDR3 sequences, which appeared highly expressed in patients and within their immunodominant clones.

The CDR3 has 15 amino acids. V shed 8 bases and J 5 bases; nucleotides not matched to a gene: 11. Germline CDR1 is SNHLY and CDR2 is FYNNEI. It was genomic DNA that served as the template for profiling TCR beta VDJ and CDR3. TCRdb re-called the reads through MiXCR, storing one row per CDR3 protein. This table has roughly 500,000 distinct CDR3 sequences, roughly 34% appearing once. The sequenced patients had an expansion of CD8+CD57+ cells seen by flow cytometry. In all patients, the disease was severe acquired aplastic anemia. Sequencing was carried out using sorted CD4+, CD8+, or CD8+CD57+ T cells (not recorded which) from PBMCs. The sequence derives from a human donor with aplastic anemia. The rearrangement links TRBV2 to TRBJ2-2, with 7 bases fitting TRBD2. The CDR3 here is CASASQRGGTGELFF. DNA for the CDR3: TGTGCCAGCGCCTCACAGCGGGGTGGTACCGGGGAGCTGTTTTTT.